A selection of T cell receptor beta chains follows, all from one sample in a study of cytomegalovirus exposure and HLA in healthy donors. The assay was immunoSEQ multiplex PCR, and TCRdb's table has in-frame clones only and misses some. The sample yields 160,000 or so clones, 80% seen once. Sequenced sample: PBMCs. All receptors come from a man aged 40-55 years in good health and CMV-seronegative. Each CDR3 is given with its conserved first and last residue. Fields, in order: CDR3 DNA, CDR3 protein, J gene, clone size, V gene, D gene. The D gene is left open where the match is weak. Some rows mark clone size as missing; the rest say once, few, many or name a class of expanded clone.

TGTGCCAGCATGCATGGAGGGGCGGACGGCTACACCTTC | CASMHGGADGYTF | TRBJ1-2 | NA | TRBV6-6 | NA
TGCGCCAGCAGCTTCGCAGGGGCGCAGAATAATTCACCCCTCCACTTT | CASSFAGAQNNSPLHF | TRBJ1-6 | NA | TRBV5-1 | NA
TGCGCCAGCAGTGCGACAGGCGGATCGGGTGAAAAACTGTTTTTT | CASSATGGSGEKLFF | TRBJ1-4 | NA | TRBV10-1 | NA
TGCGCCAGCAGCCAAGATAGGGGTTTTAGCTATGGCTACACCTTC | CASSQDRGFSYGYTF | TRBJ1-2 | NA | TRBV4-3 | NA
TGCGCCAGCAGCCCAGGGGGCGCAAGGAATCAGCCCCAGCATTTT | CASSPGGARNQPQHF | TRBJ1-5 | NA | TRBV5-1 | TRBD1
TGTGCCAGCTCACCTAGCGTGAGCTCCTACGAGCAGTACTTC | CASSPSVSSYEQYF | TRBJ2-7 | few | TRBV18 | NA
TGTGCCAGCAGCCCCGCGGGACAGCTAACTGGAAACACCATATATTTT | CASSPAGQLTGNTIYF | TRBJ1-3 | NA | TRBV7-2 | TRBD1
TGTGCCAGCTCACCAGCCGGGGGAAACACCATATATTTT | CASSPAGGNTIYF | TRBJ1-3 | once | TRBV18 | NA
TGTGCCAGCAGCTGGACTAGCGGGATACCATACGAGCAGTACTTC | CASSWTSGIPYEQYF | TRBJ2-7 | NA | TRBV6-5 | TRBD2
TGTGCCAGCAGCGTAGAGTCCGGCGCGGCCTACGAGCAGTACTTC | CASSVESGAAYEQYF | TRBJ2-7 | NA | TRBV9 | NA
TGCGCCAGCAGCCGCAGACTAGCGGGGGGGGGCACAGATACGCAGTATTTT | CASSRRLAGGGTDTQYF | TRBJ2-3 | NA | TRBV4-1 | TRBD2
TGCGCCAGCAGCCAAGACCTCGCGCGGGGCCGGGGTGGCTACACCTTC | CASSQDLARGRGGYTF | TRBJ1-2 | NA | TRBV4-3 | NA
TGTGCCAGCAGGTACGGGAGCGATCTCTCCTACGAGCAGTACTTC | CASRYGSDLSYEQYF | TRBJ2-7 | once | TRBV6-5 | NA
TGTGCTAGTGGTTTGATGACAATGACAGGGGCGAACACTGAAGCTTTCTTT | CASGLMTMTGANTEAFF | TRBJ1-1 | NA | TRBV12-5 | TRBD1
TGTGCCAGCAGCTTAGCGTTACAGGAGAACACTGAAGCTTTCTTT | CASSLALQENTEAFF | TRBJ1-1 | NA | TRBV7-2 | NA
TGTGCCAGCAGCCCAACGGGGAACGGCGAGCAGTACTTC | CASSPTGNGEQYF | TRBJ2-7 | NA | TRBV11-3 | NA
TGTGCCTGGACGAGTTTTCCGGAGGATGGCTACACCTTC | CAWTSFPEDGYTF | TRBJ1-2 | NA | TRBV30 | NA
TGTGCCAGCAGCCATAGCGGGGGCTCCTACAATGAGCAGTTCTTC | CASSHSGGSYNEQFF | TRBJ2-1 | NA | TRBV7-6 | TRBD2
TGTGCCAGCAGCCAGAGACGGGATTCACCCCTCCACTTT | CASSQRRDSPLHF | TRBJ1-6 | NA | TRBV7-2 | NA
TGTGCCAGCAGCCCCCACAGGGGAGTGAATTCACCCCTCCACTTT | CASSPHRGVNSPLHF | TRBJ1-6 | NA | TRBV7-9 | TRBD1
TGCGCCAGCAGCCAAGGCTGGAGGGGAGGTGAGCCCCAGCATTTT | CASSQGWRGGEPQHF | TRBJ1-5 | NA | TRBV4-1 | NA
TGCGCCAGCAGCTTGGAAGGAGGGGGCGAGACTGAAGCTTTCTTT | CASSLEGGGETEAFF | TRBJ1-1 | NA | TRBV5-1 | TRBD1
TGTGCCAGTAGTATAGGTCAGGGGAACACTGAAGCTTTCTTT | CASSIGQGNTEAFF | TRBJ1-1 | once | TRBV19 | NA
TGTGCCAGCAGCTTAACGGGGGCCTACAATGAGCAGTTCTTC | CASSLTGAYNEQFF | TRBJ2-1 | few | TRBV11-1 | NA
TGTGCCAGCACGACGACAGGGGATGGTACCGGAGCTTTCTTT | CASTTTGDGTGAFF | TRBJ1-1 | NA | TRBV6-1 | TRBD1
TGTGCCAGCAGCCCGAGACTAGCGACTAGCACAGATACGCAGTATTTT | CASSPRLATSTDTQYF | TRBJ2-3 | NA | TRBV7-2 | TRBD2
TGTGCCAGCAGCTTAGATCTGGGCCTTGTGTGCACCTTC | CASSLDLGLVCTF | TRBJ1-2 | NA | TRBV11-2 | NA
TGTGCCATCAGTGAGTCAAGCGGGGGGACCTACAATGAGCAGTTCTTC | CAISESSGGTYNEQFF | TRBJ2-1 | NA | TRBV10-3 | TRBD2
TGTGCCAGCAGACCCACAGGAGCCGTAACAGATACGCAGTATTTT | CASRPTGAVTDTQYF | TRBJ2-3 | NA | TRBV19 | NA
TGCGCCAGCAGCTTGGAGGCGGGGGTAAGGGATACGCAGTATTTT | CASSLEAGVRDTQYF | TRBJ2-3 | NA | TRBV5-1 | TRBD2
TGTGCCAGCAGTTACTCGACAGGACACAATGAGCAGTTCTTC | CASSYSTGHNEQFF | TRBJ2-1 | NA | TRBV6-5 | NA
TGTGCCAGCAGCCCCAGACTAGCGGGAGGAACAGATACGCAGTATTTT | CASSPRLAGGTDTQYF | TRBJ2-3 | NA | TRBV7-8 | TRBD2
TGTGCCAGCAGTTGGACAGGTCAGACAGATACGCAGTATTTT | CASSWTGQTDTQYF | TRBJ2-3 | NA | TRBV6-6 | TRBD1
TGCGCCAGCGGACCAAGGAGCGGGGACAGGGCGGACATTCAGTACTTC | CASGPRSGDRADIQYF | TRBJ2-4 | NA | TRBV5-1 | TRBD1
TGTGCCAGCAGCTTAGGGCGGGGTTGGGAGCCCCAGCATTTT | CASSLGRGWEPQHF | TRBJ1-5 | NA | TRBV11-2 | NA
TGTGCTTCGAAAGTCGAGGAGGTCGGAAACACCATATATTTT | CASKVEEVGNTIYF | TRBJ1-3 | NA | TRBV6-1 | NA
TGCGCCAGCAGCTTGAGGTCGCTAGCGGGGGGGATGAGCTCCTACAATGAGCAGTTCTTC | CASSLRSLAGGMSSYNEQFF | TRBJ2-1 | NA | TRBV5-1 | TRBD2
TGTGCCGCAGGGGCCTACGAGCAGTACTTC | CAAGAYEQYF | TRBJ2-7 | NA | TRBV10-3 | NA
TGCGCCAGCAGCTTAGGACAGGGGGCGCCTGGAAACACCATATATTTT | CASSLGQGAPGNTIYF | TRBJ1-3 | NA | TRBV5-1 | TRBD1
TGTGCCAGCGGTCCCAGCGGGAGTAGCGGGGAGACCCAGTACTTC | CASGPSGSSGETQYF | TRBJ2-5 | NA | TRBV2 | TRBD2
TGTGCCAGCAGCCGACCCAGGGGGCTCGCTGCGCAGGAGACCCAGTACTTC | CASSRPRGLAAQETQYF | TRBJ2-5 | NA | TRBV5-8 | TRBD1
TGCGCCAGCAGCCAAGATCTAGAGGCGGCAGTGAATCAGCCCCAGCATTTT | CASSQDLEAAVNQPQHF | TRBJ1-5 | NA | TRBV4-3 | NA
TGTGCCAGTAGTGAAGGACAGGGGAATGAAAAACTGTTTTTT | CASSEGQGNEKLFF | TRBJ1-4 | NA | TRBV19 | TRBD1
TGTGCCAGCAGTGAAGTAGGAGGGGGGGTGGAGACCCAGTACTTC | CASSEVGGGVETQYF | TRBJ2-5 | NA | TRBV6-1 | NA
TGTGCCAGCAGTTTGGGTCAGGGGGGAACCCCCTACGAGCAGTACTTC | CASSLGQGGTPYEQYF | TRBJ2-7 | once | TRBV27 | NA
TGTGCCCGGCGAACACTCGGGGAGACCCAGTACTTC | CARRTLGETQYF | TRBJ2-5 | few | TRBV5-4 | NA
TGTGCCAGCAGCTTAGCCGGGGGTACCGGGGAGCTGTTTTTT | CASSLAGGTGELFF | TRBJ2-2 | once | TRBV7-9 | NA
TGTGCCAGCAACTCACAGGGGCCAGATACGCAGTATTTT | CASNSQGPDTQYF | TRBJ2-3 | NA | TRBV7-2 | TRBD1
TGTGCCAGCAGCTTACGCGGGGGGGGAGATACGCAGTATTTT | CASSLRGGGDTQYF | TRBJ2-3 | NA | TRBV7-9 | TRBD2
TGTGCCAGTAGTATACCGGGACTCCAAGAGACCCAGTACTTC | CASSIPGLQETQYF | TRBJ2-5 | NA | TRBV19 | NA
TGCGCCAGCAGCCACCAGGGCCGCTCCTACGAGCAGTACTTC | CASSHQGRSYEQYF | TRBJ2-7 | few | TRBV4-1 | NA
TGTGCCAGCAGTGACCGTGACAGGATAGGCGGAAACACCATATATTTT | CASSDRDRIGGNTIYF | TRBJ1-3 | few | TRBV6-1 | NA
TGTGCCAGCAGCCTCGGGTGGACCTACAATGAGCAGTTCTTC | CASSLGWTYNEQFF | TRBJ2-1 | NA | TRBV25-1 | NA
TGTGCCAGTAGCCTAGACAGGGATCAGCCCCAGCATTTT | CASSLDRDQPQHF | TRBJ1-5 | once | TRBV19 | TRBD1
TGCGCCAGCAGCCTTGACGGGCGGGGGCGATCCGGGGAGCTGTTTTTT | CASSLDGRGRSGELFF | TRBJ2-2 | NA | TRBV4-3 | NA
TGTGCCAGCCGTTCTGTGGGGGCGCCCAATTCACCCCTCCACTTT | CASRSVGAPNSPLHF | TRBJ1-6 | NA | TRBV18 | NA
TGCAGCGCACGGACGGACACATCCTACGAGCAGTACTTC | CSARTDTSYEQYF | TRBJ2-7 | once | TRBV29-1 | NA
TGTGCCAGCAGCCTCCGGGGTAGCGGTGGGGATGAGCAGTTCTTC | CASSLRGSGGDEQFF | TRBJ2-1 | NA | TRBV7-9 | NA
TGTGCCAGCAGCTTGGGGCAGGGGGCAAGCAATCAGCCCCAGCATTTT | CASSLGQGASNQPQHF | TRBJ1-5 | few | TRBV5-6 | TRBD1